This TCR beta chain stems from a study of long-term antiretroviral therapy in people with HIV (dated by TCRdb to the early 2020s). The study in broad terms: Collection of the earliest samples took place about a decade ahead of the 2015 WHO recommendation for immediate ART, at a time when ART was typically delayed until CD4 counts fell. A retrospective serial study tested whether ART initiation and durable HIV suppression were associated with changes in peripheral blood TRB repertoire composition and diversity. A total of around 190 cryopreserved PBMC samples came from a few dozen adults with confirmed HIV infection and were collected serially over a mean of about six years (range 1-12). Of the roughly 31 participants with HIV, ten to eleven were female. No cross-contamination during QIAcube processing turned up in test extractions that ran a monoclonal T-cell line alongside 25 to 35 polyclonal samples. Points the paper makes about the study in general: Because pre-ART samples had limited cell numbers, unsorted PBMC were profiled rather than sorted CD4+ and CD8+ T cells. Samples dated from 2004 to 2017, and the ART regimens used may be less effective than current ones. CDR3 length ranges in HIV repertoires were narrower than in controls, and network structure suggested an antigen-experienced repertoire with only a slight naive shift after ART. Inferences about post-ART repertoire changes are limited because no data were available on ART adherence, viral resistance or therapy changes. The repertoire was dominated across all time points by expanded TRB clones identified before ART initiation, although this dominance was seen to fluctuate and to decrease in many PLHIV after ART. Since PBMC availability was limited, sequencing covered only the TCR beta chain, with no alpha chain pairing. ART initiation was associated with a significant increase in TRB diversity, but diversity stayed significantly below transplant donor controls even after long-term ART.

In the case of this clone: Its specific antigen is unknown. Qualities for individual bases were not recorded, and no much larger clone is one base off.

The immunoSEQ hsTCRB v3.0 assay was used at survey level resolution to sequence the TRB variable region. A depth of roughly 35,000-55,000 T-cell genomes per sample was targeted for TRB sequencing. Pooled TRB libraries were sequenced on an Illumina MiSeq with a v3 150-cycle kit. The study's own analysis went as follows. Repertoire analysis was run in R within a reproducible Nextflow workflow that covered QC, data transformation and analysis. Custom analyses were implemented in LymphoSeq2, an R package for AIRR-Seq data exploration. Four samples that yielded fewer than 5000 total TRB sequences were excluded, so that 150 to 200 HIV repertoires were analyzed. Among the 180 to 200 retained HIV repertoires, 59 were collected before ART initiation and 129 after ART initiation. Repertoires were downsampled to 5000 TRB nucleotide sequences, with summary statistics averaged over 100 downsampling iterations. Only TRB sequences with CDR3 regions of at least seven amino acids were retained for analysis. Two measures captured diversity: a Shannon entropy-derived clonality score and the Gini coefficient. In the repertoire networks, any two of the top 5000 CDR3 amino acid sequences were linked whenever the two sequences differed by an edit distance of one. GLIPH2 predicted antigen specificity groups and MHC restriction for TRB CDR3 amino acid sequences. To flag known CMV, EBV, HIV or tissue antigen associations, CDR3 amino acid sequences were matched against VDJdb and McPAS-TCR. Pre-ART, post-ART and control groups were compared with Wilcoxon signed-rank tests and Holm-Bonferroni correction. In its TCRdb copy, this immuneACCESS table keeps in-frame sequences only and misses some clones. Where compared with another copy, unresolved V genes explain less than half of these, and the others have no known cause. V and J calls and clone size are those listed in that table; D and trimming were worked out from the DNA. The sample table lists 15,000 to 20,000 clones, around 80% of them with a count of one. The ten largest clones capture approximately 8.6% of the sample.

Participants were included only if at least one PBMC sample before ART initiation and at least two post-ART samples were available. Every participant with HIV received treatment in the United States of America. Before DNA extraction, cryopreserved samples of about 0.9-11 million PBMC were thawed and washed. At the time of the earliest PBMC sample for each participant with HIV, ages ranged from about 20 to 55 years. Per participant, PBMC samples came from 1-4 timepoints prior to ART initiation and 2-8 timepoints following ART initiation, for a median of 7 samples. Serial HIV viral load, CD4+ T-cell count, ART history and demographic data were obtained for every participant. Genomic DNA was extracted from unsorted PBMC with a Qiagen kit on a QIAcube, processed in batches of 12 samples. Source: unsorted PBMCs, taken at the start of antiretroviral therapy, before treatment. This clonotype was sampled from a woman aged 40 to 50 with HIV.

The sequenced DNA: TGTGCCAGCAGCTTAGTGCTGGGGACTGGAAACACCATATATTTT. The translation is CASSLVLGTGNTIYF. The V and J segments used are TRBV7-9 and TRBJ1-3; the D gene cannot be named for sure. Looking up the germline V gene (reference sequence) yields CDR1 SEHNR and CDR2 FQNEAQ. The CDR3 spans 15 residues, from the cysteine through the phenylalanine. Of all the DNA, just the CDR3 is kept, 45 bases in frame from base 1. V was cut back by 1 base and J by 2 bases, leaving a gap of 9 bases between them.